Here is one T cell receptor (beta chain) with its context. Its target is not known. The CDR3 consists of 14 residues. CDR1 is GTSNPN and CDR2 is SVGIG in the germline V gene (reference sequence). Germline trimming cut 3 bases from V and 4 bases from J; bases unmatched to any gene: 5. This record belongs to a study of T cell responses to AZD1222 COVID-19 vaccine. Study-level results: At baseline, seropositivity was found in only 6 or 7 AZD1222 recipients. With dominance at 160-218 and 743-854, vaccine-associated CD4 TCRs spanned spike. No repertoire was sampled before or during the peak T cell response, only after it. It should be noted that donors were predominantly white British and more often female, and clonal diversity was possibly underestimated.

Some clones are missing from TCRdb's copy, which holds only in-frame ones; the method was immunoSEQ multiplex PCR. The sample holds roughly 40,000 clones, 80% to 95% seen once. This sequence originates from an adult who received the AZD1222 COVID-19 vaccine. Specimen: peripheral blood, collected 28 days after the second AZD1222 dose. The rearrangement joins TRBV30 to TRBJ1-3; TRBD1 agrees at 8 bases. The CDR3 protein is CAWSPGQGGNTIYF. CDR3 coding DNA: TGTGCCTGGAGCCCTGGACAGGGAGGAAACACCATATATTTT. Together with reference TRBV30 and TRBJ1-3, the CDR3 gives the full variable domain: SQTIHQWPATLVQPVGSPLSLECTVEGTSNPNLYWYRQAAGRGLQLLFYSVGIGQISSEVPQNLSASRPQDRQFILSSKKLLLSDSGFYLCAWSPGQGGNTIYFGEGSWLTVV.